Presented here are 16 T cell receptor beta chains from one specimen sequenced in a study of T cell responses to AZD1222 COVID-19 vaccine. Clones were read by immunoSEQ multiplex PCR, and TCRdb kept only the in-frame ones, dropping some. The sample lists fewer than 150,000 clones; about nine tenths were seen once. Sequencing used peripheral blood, obtained on day 0 of AZD1222 vaccination. These receptors were taken from an adult in good health.

The chain carries TRBV7-2 and TRBJ2-5; TRBD1 aligns across 8 bases. V trimming: 8 bases; J trimming: 7 bases; junction bases outside the gene matches: 6. Germline assignment: CDR1 SGHTA and CDR2 FQGNSA. The CDR3 length is 12 residues. CDR3: CASDRGSGTQYF. CDR3 nucleotide sequence: TGTGCCAGCGACAGGGGATCGGGGACCCAGTACTTC.

This chain uses TRBV5-4 with TRBJ2-3; 9 nucleotides align to TRBD2. V was pared by 0 bases and J by 4 bases, with 3 bases of the junction left unmatched. CDR1 SGHNT and CDR2 YYREEE come from the germline V gene (reference sequence). The CDR3 covers 15 residues. The CDR3 reads CASSLGGRVPDTQYF. In nucleotides, the CDR3 is TGTGCCAGCAGCTTGGGCGGGAGGGTCCCAGATACGCAGTATTTT.

The gene calls are TRBV3-1 (or the pseudogene TRBV3-2) and TRBJ2-2, with TRBD2 matching 8 bases. The junction had 15 bases not matched to a gene; V was cut back by 6 bases and J by 9 bases. The germline V gene has CDR1 LGHDT and CDR2 YNNKEL (reference sequence). The CDR3 loop spans 16 amino acids. The DNA of the CDR3 is TGTGCCAGCAGTCGAGCCGGAGCGGGGGACGTTAGGGAGCTGTTTTTT. It codes for CASSRAGAGDVRELFF.

This clone showed up just once. The V and J genes are TRBV12-5 and TRBJ2-1, with D unclear. Trimming stripped 3 bases from V and 9 bases from J, with 6 bases between. CDR1 and CDR2 from the germline V gene are LGHNT and FRNRAP. CDR3 length equals 11 residues. CDR3 loop: CASGFRGEQFF. For the CDR3, the DNA is TGTGCTAGTGGTTTCCGCGGTGAGCAGTTCTTC.

The chain links TRBV10-3 to TRBJ2-1, with TRBD2 matching over 14 bases. V dropped 6 bases and J dropped 7; count of bases not matched to a gene: 5. The CDR3 loop spans 15 amino acids. The germline V gene encodes CDR1 ENHRY and CDR2 SYGVKD. DNA for the CDR3: TGTGCCATCAGAGTGACTAGCGGGGGGGCTAATGAGCAGTTCTTC. Residues: CAIRVTSGGANEQFF.

The J gene is TRBJ2-1, the V gene TRBV11-3, with D possibly matching TRBD2 (6 bases). Trimming pared 5 bases from V and 5 bases from J, leaving 13 bases between. CDR3 length: 14 residues. Germline CDR1 is SGHNT and CDR2 is YENEEA. CDR3 bases: TGTGCCAGCAGCCCTAGCGAATCAAACAATGAGCAGTTCTTC. Amino acids: CASSPSESNNEQFF.

The chain uses TRBV29-1 and TRBJ2-2; D tentatively reads TRBD1 or TRBD2 (5 bases each). This CDR3 is 14 amino acids long. CDR1 is SQVTM and CDR2 is ANQGSEA in the germline V gene. Trimming took 4 bases from V and 3 from J, leaving 12 bases between them. The CDR3 DNA is TGCAGCGTTGCGGGGACCCCTGACACCGGGGAGCTGTTTTTT. As protein: CSVAGTPDTGELFF.

The rearrangement uses TRBV19 and TRBJ2-1; 7 bases line up with TRBD2. The CDR3 loop spans 14 amino acids. CDR1 and CDR2 (germline): LNHDA, SQIVND (reference sequence). Losses at the gene ends were 4 bases for V and 5 bases for J; bases not matched to a gene: 5. The CDR3 region has the DNA TGTGCCAGTAGTAGGAGCGGGGTGCACAATGAGCAGTTCTTC. Protein sequence: CASSRSGVHNEQFF.

The chain uses TRBV6-5 and TRBJ2-7; a weak D match, TRBD1 (5 bases). The V gene's germline CDR1 is MNHEY and CDR2 SVGAGI. The CDR3 loop spans 14 amino acids. Trimming left V 4 bases short and J 2 bases short, with 12 bases between. CDR3 region: CASSSRQSPYEQYF. CDR3 bases: TGTGCCAGCAGTTCGCGACAGTCCCCCTACGAGCAGTACTTC.

The table lists this clone with a count of one. V is TRBV30 and J is TRBJ2-7; D is undetermined. There are 11 residues in the CDR3. Germline CDR1 and CDR2: GTSNPN and SVGIG (reference sequence). Trimming pared 1 base from V and 6 bases from J, leaving 7 bases between. The CDR3 bases are TGTGCCTGGAGTGCCGGCCCCGAGCAGTACTTC. Its translation is CAWSAGPEQYF.

The CDR3 region is CASNTASRDGYTF. CDR3 sequence (DNA): TGTGCCAGCAACACAGCCAGCAGGGATGGCTACACCTTC. The V and J genes are TRBV6-6 and TRBJ1-2; weak D call: TRBD1 (5 bases). The CDR3 sequence is 13 residues long. V lost 7 bases and J lost 6, with 15 bases in between. Germline V gene lookup returns CDR1 MNHNY and CDR2 SVGAGI (reference sequence).

J is TRBJ1-5 and V is TRBV5-1, with TRBD1 identical over 7 bases. J was trimmed by 4 bases and V by 4 bases; bases with no gene match: 8. Per germline, CDR1 SGHRS and CDR2 YFSETQ. CDR3 length: 15 amino acids. The CDR3 DNA reads TGCGCCAGCAGCCTTGACCCGGGACAGAATCAGCCCCAGCATTTT. This gives the protein CASSLDPGQNQPQHF.

The chain employs TRBV11-1 and TRBJ2-7; TRBD2 might be the D (5 bases). This CDR3 contains 11 residues. Germline lookup yields CDR1 SGHAT and CDR2 FQDESV (reference sequence). V was shortened by 1 base and J by 10 bases, with 8 bases between the two germline ends. CDR3 protein: CASSLEREQYF. The DNA of the CDR3 is TGTGCCAGCAGCTTAGAGAGGGAACAGTACTTC.

This clone was seen only once. The V call is TRBV19, the J call TRBJ1-5; 9 bases match TRBD1. Germline V gene sequence: CDR1 LNHDA, CDR2 SQIVND (reference sequence). This CDR3 is 14 amino acids long. Trimming at V came to 5 bases and at J to 6 bases, leaving 5 bases not matched to a gene. CDR3 amino acids: CASSVQGAGQPQHF. Here the CDR3 DNA reads TGTGCCAGTAGTGTACAGGGGGCGGGTCAGCCCCAGCATTTT.

The V gene is TRBV27, the J gene TRBJ1-1; tentatively, D is TRBD1 (5 bases). The CDR3 length is 15 residues. Trimming took 2 bases from V and 0 from J, leaving 10 bases between them. Per germline, CDR1 MNHEY and CDR2 SMNVEV (reference sequence). CDR3: CASSLRGLMNTEAFF. The CDR3 DNA reads as TGTGCCAGCAGTTTAAGGGGCCTGATGAACACTGAAGCTTTCTTT.

V is TRBV11-3 and J is TRBJ2-3, with D possibly TRBD2 on 6 matching bases. Trimming stripped 1 base from V and 4 bases from J, with 12 bases between. This CDR3 has 15 amino acids. The germline gives CDR1 SGHNT, CDR2 YENEEA. The DNA for the CDR3 is TGTGCCAGCAGCTTAGCGGGAGCTCGGGCAGATACGCAGTATTTT. Translating it yields CASSLAGARADTQYF.